Sequencing of this T cell receptor beta chain was carried out in a study of OX40 agonist ivuxolimab in advanced cancers. Study context: Patient treatment consisted of intravenous ivuxolimab administration every 2 weeks at 0.01 to 10 mg/kg. Earlier anti-PD-1, anti-PD-L1 or anti-CTLA-4 therapy was permitted; roughly 37% had received some.

Trimming stripped 1 base from V and 15 bases from J, with 10 bases between. CDR3 size: 12 residues. CDR1 SGHAT and CDR2 FQDESV come from the germline V gene (reference sequence). Assay: immunoSEQ multiplex PCR; the TCRdb copy retains only in-frame clones and omits some. The sample contains around 19,000 clones, about two thirds of which appear only once. The clonotype was recovered from an adult with an advanced solid tumor such as melanoma, head and neck, liver or kidney cancer. The sequencing here drew on CD4+ or CD8+ T cells sorted from blood, taken in a trial of the OX40 agonist ivuxolimab. This chain connects TRBV11-1 to TRBJ1-6; D gene unclear. The CDR3 DNA reads as TGTGCCAGCAGCTTAGTGTCTTATGACCTCCACTTT. Amino acid sequence: CASSLVSYDLHF.